Reported below is one TCR beta chain. The data stem from a study of blood T cell repertoires in COVID-19. Study as a whole: The United States, Italy and Spain provided the acute and convalescent COVID-19 samples.

The CDR3 is 17 residues long. In the authors' methods: Reference gene primer amplification gave estimated nucleated cell counts. Only in-frame clones appear in the TCRdb table, and some are missing; sequencing was by immunoSEQ multiplex PCR. V, J and clone size are those of that table, while D and trimming were read from the DNA. This sample has 120,000 or so clones, with approximately 90% found just once. The sequence derives from a human donor in a cohort sampled during active COVID-19. The sequenced sample was peripheral blood. The genes are TRBV1 and TRBJ2-2; the listed D gene, TRBD2, was not tested against the DNA. TRBV1 is designated a pseudogene. CDR3 loop: CTSSQTQLAGVSGELFF. CDR3 bases: TGCACCAGCAGCCAAACCCAACTAGCGGGAGTGTCCGGGGAGCTGTTTTTT.